These 21 T cell receptor beta chains were all obtained from the same sample, sequenced in a study of T cells in localized non-small cell lung cancer. Here immunoSEQ multiplex PCR was the method, and the copy in TCRdb shows in-frame clones only, minus some. The sample lists some 19,000 clones; around 90% were seen once. Sequenced here: peripheral blood, sampled before any cancer treatment. These TCRs come from a male donor at least 60 years old with stage I squamous cell lung carcinoma.

This clone was counted once. The genes are TRBV14 and TRBJ1-1; D gene uncertain. CDR3 length equals 14 residues. The germline V gene encodes CDR1 SGHDN and CDR2 FVKESK. Trimming removed 4 bases at V and 7 bases at J, with 16 bases between. This CDR3 reads CASSLGGRLNEAFF. Here the CDR3 DNA reads TGTGCCAGCAGCCTGGGTGGCAGGCTTAATGAAGCTTTCTTT.

This rearrangement joins TRBV6-5 to TRBJ2-1; 13 bases are a match to TRBD2. Germline-derived CDR1 and CDR2 are MNHEY and SVGAGI. The trim removed 6 bases at V and 9 bases at J, leaving 5 bases unmatched. The CDR3 has 14 residues. The CDR3 DNA follows: TGTGCCAGCAGCGGACTAGCGGGAGAAAGTGAGCAGTTCTTC. It yields the protein CASSGLAGESEQFF.

The chain employs TRBV9 and TRBJ2-7; possibly TRBD1 for D (7 bases). The germline CDR1 and CDR2 sequences are SGDLS and YYNGEE. The CDR3 spans 15 residues. The V and J ends lost 7 bases and 3 bases respectively, with 20 bases between them. This chain's CDR3 is CASSVTGDRGYEQYF. The CDR3 region has the DNA TGTGCCAGCTCAGTAACGGGGGACAGAGGCTACGAGCAGTACTTC.

This chain's CDR3 is CASSVIGRAGYNEQFF. CDR3 nucleotides: TGTGCCAGCAGCGTAATCGGGCGGGCGGGGTACAATGAGCAGTTCTTC. The gene calls are TRBV9 and TRBJ2-1, with D possibly matching TRBD2 (6 bases). CDR3 length: 16 residues. V lost 1 base and J 4 bases, leaving 15 bases between the germline ends. CDR1 and CDR2 (germline): SGDLS, YYNGEE.

This rearrangement joins TRBV7-2 to TRBJ2-1, with 9 bases identical to TRBD2. The germline V gene encodes CDR1 SGHTA and CDR2 FQGNSA. J gave up 8 bases and V 2 bases, and 7 bases lay outside the gene matches. The CDR3 spans 15 residues. The CDR3 sequence is CASSLTGSGGYEQFF. The CDR3 DNA reads TGTGCCAGCAGCTTAACGGGTAGCGGGGGATATGAGCAGTTCTTC.

This rearrangement joins TRBV7-2 to TRBJ2-3, with D maybe TRBD1 (5 bases). Germline CDR1 SGHTA, CDR2 FQGNSA. Trimming left V 3 bases short and J 7 bases short, with 8 bases between. The CDR3 covers 12 residues. As DNA, the CDR3 is TGTGCCAGCAGCTTCCAGGGAAATACGCAGTATTTT. Translation gives CASSFQGNTQYF.

The chain joins TRBV30 to TRBJ2-3, with D perhaps TRBD2 (5 bases). Germline-derived CDR1 and CDR2 are GTSNPN and SVGIG (reference sequence). Trimming took off 5 bases at V and 2 bases at J, with 20 bases between the two ends. This CDR3 comprises 16 residues. CDR3 sequence reads: CAWRSLEGYYTDTQYF. The CDR3 region has the DNA TGTGCCTGGCGATCCCTAGAGGGCTATTACACAGATACGCAGTATTTT.

The V call is TRBV4-1, the J call TRBJ2-5, with D maybe TRBD2 (5 bases). V lost 1 base and J lost 7, with 19 bases in between. The CDR3 extends over 16 amino acids. The V gene's germline CDR1 is MGHRA and CDR2 YSYEKL. CDR3 DNA: TGCGCCAGCAGCCAAGGGAAGGACTCTCAACTAGGGACCCAGTACTTC. This codes for CASSQGKDSQLGTQYF.

The genes are TRBV30 and TRBJ2-2, with D perhaps given as TRBD1 or TRBD2 (6 bases each). V was trimmed by 8 bases and J by 2 bases, leaving 12 bases between them. This CDR3 region has 13 residues. From germline, CDR1 is GTSNPN and CDR2 SVGIG (reference sequence). DNA of the CDR3: TGTGCCCTCAGGGGACTTAACACCGGGGAGCTGTTTTTT. Its protein is CALRGLNTGELFF.

This chain uses TRBV6-6 with TRBJ1-1, with a possible D match to TRBD1 (6 bases). Trimming cost V 7 bases and J 1 base, with 13 bases left between them. The CDR3 sequence is 14 residues long. Per the germline V gene, CDR1 is MNHNY and CDR2 is SVGAGI (reference sequence). CDR3 amino acids: CASTKGGRNTEAFF. The CDR3 DNA sequence: TGTGCCAGCACCAAGGGGGGGAGGAACACTGAAGCTTTCTTT.

V and J are TRBV9 and TRBJ1-4; a weak D match, TRBD1 (6 bases). CDR3 length: 15 amino acids. CDR1 is SGDLS and CDR2 is YYNGEE in the germline V gene. Trimming shortened V by 0 bases and J by 8 bases, and 14 bases separated the two germline ends. The CDR3 DNA follows: TGTGCCAGCAGCGTAGGGACCGGAGGGGGGGAAAAACTGTTTTTT. It is translated as CASSVGTGGGEKLFF.

The CDR3 sequence: CAWSGFGNSPLHF. The CDR3 coding sequence is TGTGCCTGGAGTGGTTTTGGCAATTCACCCCTCCACTTT. The gene calls are TRBV30 and TRBJ1-6; D remains ambiguous. CDR1 GTSNPN and CDR2 SVGIG come from the germline V gene (reference sequence). CDR3 size: 13 residues. The V and J ends lost 1 base and 7 bases respectively, with 8 bases between them. The full variable domain, its missing parts supplied by reference TRBV30 and TRBJ1-6, is SQTIHQWPATLVQPVGSPLSLECTVEGTSNPNLYWYRQAAGRGLQLLFYSVGIGQISSEVPQNLSASRPQDRQFILSSKKLLLSDSGFYLCAWSGFGNSPLHFGNGTRLTVT.

J is TRBJ2-2 and V is TRBV7-6; D may be TRBD2 (6 bases). Germline assignment: CDR1 SGHVS and CDR2 FNYEAQ. This CDR3 region has 15 residues. Between the trimmed V and J ends, which lost 3 bases and 1 base, there was a span of 9 bases. This CDR3 is CASSFNGRNTGELFF. For the CDR3, the DNA is TGTGCCAGCAGCTTTAACGGGAGGAACACCGGGGAGCTGTTTTTT.

The chain has TRBV6-5 and TRBJ1-1, with D maybe TRBD1 (5 bases). Germline V gives CDR1 MNHEY, CDR2 SVGAGI. The CDR3 is 14 residues long. The V and J ends lost 6 bases and 4 bases respectively, with 15 bases between them. CDR3 DNA sequence: TGTGCCAGCAGCTTACAGGATTCGGGCACTGAAGCTTTCTTT. As protein: CASSLQDSGTEAFF.

V gene TRBV19 combines with J gene TRBJ1-3, with TRBD1 as a possible D gene (5 bases). This CDR3 comprises 15 residues. CDR1 and CDR2 (germline): LNHDA, SQIVND (reference sequence). The V and J ends lost 2 bases and 1 base respectively, with 9 bases between them. DNA for the CDR3: TGTGCCAGTAGTATACAGGGAGCTTCTGGAAACACCATATATTTT. Translation: CASSIQGASGNTIYF.

This clone has a single count. This chain links TRBV27 with TRBJ1-2; D is unresolved. The CDR3 length is 14 residues. V gave up 5 bases and J gave up 8 bases, with 18 bases separating them. CDR1 is MNHEY, CDR2 SMNVEV, per germline (reference sequence). The CDR3 loop reads CASSMLPSGVGYTF. The DNA for the CDR3 is TGTGCCAGCAGTATGCTTCCTTCAGGTGTGGGCTACACCTTC.

This clone was seen more than once but under ten times. V is TRBV30 and J is TRBJ1-1, with 8 bases aligning to TRBD1. The V segment lost 1 base and the J segment 0 bases; nucleotides outside the gene matches: 7. There are 16 residues in the CDR3. Germline V lookup: CDR1 GTSNPN, CDR2 SVGIG (reference sequence). The CDR3 bases are TGTGCCTGGAGTGATTCCAAGACAGGGGTGAACACTGAAGCTTTCTTT. Protein sequence: CAWSDSKTGVNTEAFF.

The rearrangement uses TRBV19 and TRBJ1-5; D uncertain. The CDR3 is made up of 12 amino acids. Deletions cut 6 bases from V and 7 bases from J, with 10 bases between. Germline V CDR1 and CDR2: LNHDA, SQIVND (reference sequence). The CDR3 loop is CASRSDDQPQHF. In DNA form, the CDR3 reads TGTGCCAGTAGGAGCGACGACCAGCCCCAGCATTTT. Based on the CDR3 plus reference TRBV19 and TRBJ1-5, the full variable domain is DGGITQSPKYLFRKEGQNVTLSCEQNLNHDAMYWYRQDPGQGLRLIYYSQIVNDFQKGDIAEGYSVSREKKESFPLTVTSAQKNPTAFYLCASRSDDQPQHFGDGTRLSIL.

The V call is TRBV19, the J call TRBJ2-2, with 7 bases that match TRBD1. Trimming took 5 bases from V and 4 from J; bases not matched to a gene: 10. The CDR3 is 16 residues long. Germline loops: CDR1 LNHDA, CDR2 SQIVND (reference sequence). In DNA form, the CDR3 reads TGTGCCAGTAGTCGCTTTGCGGCAGGGGGCACCGGGGAGCTGTTTTTT. It yields the protein CASSRFAAGGTGELFF.

The chain is built from TRBV11-2 and TRBJ2-5; perhaps TRBD2 as D (5 bases). Germline V gives CDR1 SGHAT, CDR2 FQNNGV. The CDR3 runs 15 residues. V was cut by 1 base and J by 2 bases, with 11 bases left in between. DNA for the CDR3: TGTGCCAGCAGCTTAGGCCCACTAGGTCAAGAGACCCAGTACTTC. This sequence encodes CASSLGPLGQETQYF.

The chain is built from TRBV15 and TRBJ1-5; D is possibly TRBD1 (5 bases). Germline values: CDR1 LNHNV, CDR2 YYDKDF (reference sequence). Between the trimmed V and J ends, which lost 1 base and 2 bases, there was a span of 9 bases. This CDR3 contains 15 residues. CDR3 nucleotide sequence: TGTGCCACCAGCAGAGTCACAGGTGGCAATCAGCCCCAGCATTTT. Translation gives CATSRVTGGNQPQHF.